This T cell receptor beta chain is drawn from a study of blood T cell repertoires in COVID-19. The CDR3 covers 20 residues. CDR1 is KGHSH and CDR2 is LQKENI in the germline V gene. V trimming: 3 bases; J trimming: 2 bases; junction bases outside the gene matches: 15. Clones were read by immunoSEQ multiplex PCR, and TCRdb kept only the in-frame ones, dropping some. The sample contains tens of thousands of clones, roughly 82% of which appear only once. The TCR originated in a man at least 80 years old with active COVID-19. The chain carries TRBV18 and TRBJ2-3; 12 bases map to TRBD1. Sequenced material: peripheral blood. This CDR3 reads CASSPGTGGRRTSYTDTQYF. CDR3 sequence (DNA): TGTGCCAGCTCACCTGGGACAGGGGGCCGGAGAACCTCTTACACAGATACGCAGTATTTT. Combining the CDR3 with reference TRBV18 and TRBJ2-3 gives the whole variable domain NAGVMQNPRHLVRRRGQEARLRCSPMKGHSHVYWYRQLPEEGLKFMVYLQKENIIDESGMPKERFSAEFPKEGPSILRIQQVVRGDSAAYFCASSPGTGGRRTSYTDTQYFGPGTRLTVL.